These 28 T cell receptor beta chains originate from one sample sequenced in a study of T-cell memory formation after mild COVID-19. TCRdb recomputed calls from the 5' RACE reads with MiXCR, one row per CDR3 protein. The top ten hold roughly 22% of the sample, which has approximately 350,000 distinct CDR3 sequences, 13% to 15% seen once. Sequencing was done on a sample of PBMCs or a T cell subset sorted from them (not recorded which). Receptors originate from a man younger than 35 who had mild COVID-19 (a few samples of this study predate the infection). Cell type and time point are not known.

This clonotype was found many times. The chain has TRBV7-3 and TRBJ1-4; 7 bases fit TRBD1. This CDR3 comprises 15 residues. The germline gives CDR1 SGHTA, CDR2 FQGTGA. V lost 2 bases to trimming and J lost 6 bases; unmatched junction nucleotides: 6. The CDR3 is CASSLLTGEDEKLFF. DNA of the CDR3: TGTGCCAGCAGCTTACTCACAGGGGAGGATGAAAAACTGTTTTTT. The full variable domain, completed using reference TRBV7-3 and TRBJ1-4, is GAGVSQTPSNKVTEKGKYVELRCDPISGHTALYWYRQSLGQGPEFLIYFQGTGAADDSGLPNDRFFAVRPEGSVSTLKIQRTERGDSAVYLCASSLLTGEDEKLFFGSGTQLSVL.

In this sample, this clonotype turned up a few times. This chain links TRBV20-1 with TRBJ2-3; D is ambiguous. CDR1 and CDR2 from the germline V gene are DFQATT and SNEGSKA (reference sequence). There are 12 residues in the CDR3. V lost 7 bases and J lost 5, with 13 bases in between. This chain's CDR3 is CSGRPPIDTQYF. Written as DNA, the CDR3 is TGCAGTGGCCGGCCGCCGATAGATACGCAGTATTTT.

This clonotype was seen more than once but under ten times. This chain uses TRBV4-1 with TRBJ1-2; D gene unclear. The CDR3 runs to 14 residues. The germline V and J ends were trimmed by 5 bases and 8 bases, with 18 bases remaining between them. CDR1 and CDR2 (germline): MGHRA, YSYEKL. The CDR3 loop reads CASSTPTLAGGYTF. The CDR3 nucleotides are TGCGCCAGCAGCACCCCGACCCTCGCAGGCGGCTACACCTTC.

This chain joins TRBV4-1 and TRBJ1-5, with 8 nucleotides matching TRBD1. Per germline, CDR1 MGHRA and CDR2 YSYEKL. Trimming cost V 1 base and J 4 bases; bases outside gene matches: 3. The CDR3 is 15 residues long. The CDR3 sequence is CASSQGTGNNQPQHF. The DNA for the CDR3 is TGCGCCAGCAGCCAAGGGACAGGGAATAATCAGCCCCAGCATTTT.

The gene calls are TRBV5-4 and TRBJ1-1; D uncertain. CDR3 length equals 14 residues. V lost 0 bases to trimming and J lost 6 bases, with 12 bases between them. Germline assignment: CDR1 SGHNT and CDR2 YYREEE (reference sequence). The CDR3 reads CASSLESEGAEAFF. CDR3 nucleotides: TGTGCCAGCAGCTTGGAGAGTGAGGGCGCTGAAGCTTTCTTT.

This clonotype was counted a few times. The chain has TRBV7-9 and TRBJ2-5; maybe TRBD1 (5 bases). The V gene lost 3 bases and the J gene lost 5 bases, with 10 bases spanning the gap. The length of the CDR3 is 13 residues. CDR1 and CDR2 from the germline V gene are SEHNR and FQNEAQ (reference sequence). The CDR3: CASSFPGFETQYF. The CDR3 DNA reads as TGTGCCAGCAGCTTCCCAGGGTTCGAGACCCAGTACTTC.

This clonotype was recorded a few times. This CDR3 is CASSLGRGLHGYTF. The CDR3 region has the DNA TGTGCCAGCAGTTTGGGTCGGGGCCTCCATGGCTACACCTTC. This sequence joins TRBV12-3 or TRBV12-4 and TRBJ1-2; D possibly corresponds to TRBD1 (5 bases). Between the trimmed V and J ends, which lost 3 bases and 6 bases, there was a span of 14 bases. The CDR3 extends over 14 amino acids.

The sample holds many counts of this clonotype. This rearrangement joins TRBV5-5 to TRBJ2-7; 8 bases map to TRBD1. V lost 2 bases and J lost 4; bases outside the gene matches: 8. Germline V gene sequence: CDR1 SGHKS, CDR2 YYEKEE (reference sequence). The CDR3 covers 15 residues. CDR3 DNA sequence: TGTGCCAGCAGCTTCCGGGACAGGCATCCTTACGAGCAGTACGTC. Translated, it gives CASSFRDRHPYEQYV.

In this sample, this clonotype turned up a few times. The chain combines TRBV5-1 with TRBJ1-1; the D gene is possibly TRBD1 (5 bases). V lost 1 base, J lost 4 bases, and 11 bases lay in between. The CDR3 loop spans 14 amino acids. CDR1 and CDR2 from the germline V gene are SGHRS and YFSETQ. The CDR3, as DNA: TGCGCCAGCAGCTTGCTGGGGCTGGTCACTGAAGCTTTCTTT. Its translation is CASSLLGLVTEAFF.

This rearrangement joins TRBV5-1 to TRBJ1-5, with D unclear. CDR3 length: 14 residues. Germline assignment: CDR1 SGHRS and CDR2 YFSETQ. Trimming took 0 bases from V and 9 from J, leaving 13 bases between them. CDR3 protein: CASSLAGDVGPQHF. CDR3 in DNA: TGCGCCAGCAGCTTGGCAGGTGATGTTGGGCCCCAGCATTTT. Combining the CDR3 with reference TRBV5-1 and TRBJ1-5 gives the whole variable domain KAGVTQTPRYLIKTRGQQVTLSCSPISGHRSVSWYQQTPGQGLQFLFEYFSETQRNKGNFPGRFSGRQFSNSRSEMNVSTLELGDSALYLCASSLAGDVGPQHFGDGTRLSIL.

This sequence joins TRBV12-3 or TRBV12-4 and TRBJ2-4, with 9 nucleotides matching TRBD1. J gave up 7 bases and V 5 bases, and 12 bases lay outside the gene matches. There are 16 residues in the CDR3. CDR3 protein: CASSGSGQGIPNIQYF. CDR3 DNA: TGTGCCAGCAGTGGCTCAGGACAGGGGATTCCGAACATTCAGTACTTC.

In its sample, this clonotype was seen a few times. CDR3 protein: CASSPLVTGGFQETQYF. Written as DNA, the CDR3 is TGTGCCAGCAGCCCTCTTGTTACAGGCGGCTTCCAAGAGACCCAGTACTTC. V is TRBV4-2 and J is TRBJ2-5, with D tentatively TRBD1 (5 bases). Per the germline V gene, CDR1 is LGHNA and CDR2 is YNFKEQ. V lost 4 bases, J lost 1 base, and 19 bases lay in between. CDR3 size: 17 residues.

This clonotype showed up many times. This chain joins TRBV6-5 and TRBJ2-1; TRBD2 might be the D (6 bases). Germline values: CDR1 MNHEY, CDR2 SVGAGI. V lost 2 bases and J 7 bases, leaving 15 bases between the germline ends. The CDR3 is made up of 15 amino acids. CDR3 amino acids: CASSYRGTTGNEQFF. The CDR3 region has the DNA TGTGCCAGCAGTTACCGGGGGACCACGGGGAATGAGCAGTTCTTC.

This chain connects TRBV5-1 to TRBJ1-1; 7 bases match TRBD1. Germline V gives CDR1 SGHRS, CDR2 YFSETQ. This CDR3 has 15 amino acids. V was pared by 4 bases and J by 7 bases, with 13 bases of the junction left unmatched. The CDR3 DNA sequence: TGCGCCAGCAGCCCGGCAGGGGGTATTGATGTTGAAGCTTTCTTT. Its translation: CASSPAGGIDVEAFF.

The V call is TRBV6-1, the J call TRBJ2-5; no definite D call. V gave up 6 bases and J gave up 1 base, with 6 bases separating them. Germline V gene sequence: CDR1 MNHNS, CDR2 SASEGT. The CDR3 sequence is 12 residues long. Written as DNA, the CDR3 is TGTGCCAGCAGAGAACTCCAAGAGACCCAGTACTTC. This gives the protein CASRELQETQYF.

The J gene is TRBJ1-1, the V gene TRBV24-1; D is perhaps TRBD1 (6 bases). The V and J ends lost 8 bases and 1 base respectively, with 10 bases between them. Germline V CDR1 and CDR2: KGHDR, SFDVKD. The CDR3 extends over 13 amino acids. CDR3 DNA sequence: TGTGCCACCAACGGAGGGGGGAACACTGAAGCTTTCTTT. Protein product: CATNGGGNTEAFF.

This clonotype was detected ten times or more. The rearrangement joins TRBV12-3 or TRBV12-4 to TRBJ1-2, with D hard to call. CDR3 size: 14 residues. V was clipped by 1 base and J by 4 bases, with 10 bases between them. The CDR3 DNA is TGTGCCAGCAGTTTAGAGGGCTGGGGCTATGGCTACACCTTC. This sequence encodes CASSLEGWGYGYTF.

This clonotype was found a few times. The chain uses TRBV4-1 and TRBJ2-1, with D perhaps matching TRBD1 (6 bases). CDR3 size: 14 residues. The V end lost 0 bases, the J end lost 4 bases, and 7 bases lay between the germline ends. Germline CDR1 MGHRA, CDR2 YSYEKL. CDR3 residues: CASSQEQGYNEQFF. The CDR3 DNA is TGCGCCAGCAGCCAAGAACAGGGTTACAATGAGCAGTTCTTC.

The chain joins TRBV27 to TRBJ1-4; the match to TRBD1 covers 8 bases. Germline V gene lookup returns CDR1 MNHEY and CDR2 SMNVEV (reference sequence). This CDR3 is 14 amino acids long. Trimming cost V 5 bases and J 8 bases; bases outside gene matches: 7. The CDR3 here is CASSPGQGPEKLFF. For the CDR3, the DNA is TGTGCCAGCAGTCCCGGACAGGGTCCAGAAAAACTGTTTTTT.

This clonotype was observed a handful of times. The V gene is TRBV20-1, the J gene TRBJ2-5; D is perhaps TRBD1 or TRBD2 (5 bases each). The V end lost 1 base, the J end lost 7 bases, and 31 bases lay between the germline ends. Germline assignment: CDR1 DFQATT and CDR2 SNEGSKA (reference sequence). CDR3 length equals 19 residues. CDR3 region: CSARVGTVGGLPAWRTQYF. The CDR3, as DNA: TGCAGTGCTAGAGTTGGAACAGTTGGGGGTCTTCCCGCTTGGAGGACCCAGTACTTC.

This clonotype was seen more than once but under ten times. The V gene is TRBV7-3, the J gene TRBJ2-1; TRBD2 is a possible D gene (7 bases). This CDR3 is 16 amino acids long. Germline lookup yields CDR1 SGHTA and CDR2 FQGTGA. V lost 5 bases, J lost 4 bases, and 18 bases lay in between. CDR3 DNA sequence: TGTGCCAGCAGCGACCTTCGAGGGGGGGAATACAATGAGCAGTTCTTC. Amino acids: CASSDLRGGEYNEQFF.

The sample holds a few counts of this clonotype. V is TRBV6-5 and J is TRBJ2-2; 10 nucleotides align to TRBD1. V lost 2 bases to trimming and J lost 6 bases; unmatched junction nucleotides: 6. Germline V CDR1 and CDR2: MNHEY, SVGAGI. The CDR3 covers 16 residues. In DNA form, the CDR3 reads TGTGCCAGCAGTTACCTCGCCGGGACAGGGGCCGGGGAGCTGTTTTTT. Amino acid sequence: CASSYLAGTGAGELFF.

Many counts were recorded for this clonotype. The rearrangement joins TRBV7-2 to TRBJ1-4; the match to TRBD1 covers 11 bases. Losses at the gene ends were 5 bases for V and 5 bases for J; bases not matched to a gene: 1. CDR1 is SGHTA and CDR2 is FQGNSA in the germline V gene. The CDR3 spans 14 residues. CDR3 residues: CASSRDRGNEKLFF. For the CDR3, the DNA is TGTGCCAGCAGCCGGGACAGGGGGAATGAAAAACTGTTTTTT. The full variable domain, its missing parts supplied by reference TRBV7-2 and TRBJ1-4, is GAGVSQSPSNKVTEKGKDVELRCDPISGHTALYWYRQSLGQGLEFLIYFQGNSAPDKSGLPSDRFSAERTGGSVSTLTIQRTQQEDSAVYLCASSRDRGNEKLFFGSGTQLSVL.

Ten or more counts support this clonotype. J is TRBJ1-4 and V is TRBV20-1; TRBD1 might be the D (6 bases). The CDR3 length is 15 residues. The germline CDR1 and CDR2 sequences are DFQATT and SNEGSKA (reference sequence). Trimming took 4 bases from V and 10 from J, leaving 22 bases between them. CDR3 residues: CSAIPRDTGPGKLFF. Here the CDR3 DNA reads TGCAGTGCTATTCCCCGGGACACCGGCCCTGGAAAACTGTTTTTT.

The rearrangement links TRBV6-2 or TRBV6-3 to TRBJ1-5; D unclear. Germline CDR1 MNHEY, CDR2 SVGEGT. V gave up 6 bases and J gave up 1 base, with 13 bases separating them. The CDR3 is made up of 15 amino acids. CDR3 protein: CASSPWQASNQPQHF. CDR3 coding DNA: TGTGCCAGCAGCCCATGGCAGGCAAGCAATCAGCCCCAGCATTTT.

This clonotype was detected only a few times. The V and J genes are TRBV6-5 and TRBJ1-2; tentative D call: TRBD1 (5 bases). The CDR3 contains 16 residues. Germline values: CDR1 MNHEY, CDR2 SVGAGI. V lost 5 bases and J lost 2, with 18 bases in between. The CDR3 DNA sequence: TGTGCCAGCAGTGACCACCGGGGGGTTCTAAACTATGGCTACACCTTC. Its translation is CASSDHRGVLNYGYTF.

This clonotype was observed a few times. The J gene is TRBJ1-2, the V gene TRBV11-2; tentative D call: TRBD1 (5 bases). The V gene's germline CDR1 is SGHAT and CDR2 FQNNGV. V lost 0 bases to trimming and J lost 8 bases, with 19 bases between them. CDR3 size: 16 residues. CDR3 DNA: TGTGCCAGCAGCTTAGATCCCGACGGGACGGACGGGGGCTACACCTTC. It encodes CASSLDPDGTDGGYTF. Looking up the rest from reference TRBV11-2 and TRBJ1-2 gives the full variable domain: EAGVAQSPRYKIIEKRQSVAFWCNPISGHATLYWYQQILGQGPKLLIQFQNNGVVDDSQLPKDRFSAERLKGVDSTLKIQPAKLEDSAVYLCASSLDPDGTDGGYTFGSGTRLTVV.

The rearrangement uses TRBV5-1 and TRBJ2-3; the D is unclear. The V end was cut by 1 base, the J end by 5 bases, with 14 bases between. This CDR3 spans 15 amino acids. Germline CDR1 is SGHRS and CDR2 is YFSETQ. The CDR3 coding sequence is TGCGCCAGCAGCTTGCGACCCCAGCCGGGAGATACGCAGTATTTT. Translated, it gives CASSLRPQPGDTQYF. The full variable domain, in which reference TRBV5-1 and TRBJ2-3 provide the parts outside the CDR3, is KAGVTQTPRYLIKTRGQQVTLSCSPISGHRSVSWYQQTPGQGLQFLFEYFSETQRNKGNFPGRFSGRQFSNSRSEMNVSTLELGDSALYLCASSLRPQPGDTQYFGPGTRLTVL.